The 4 T cell receptor beta chains in this list originate from one sample, sequenced in a study of blood T cell repertoires in COVID-19. The assay was immunoSEQ multiplex PCR, and TCRdb's table has in-frame clones only and misses some. Altogether 150,000 to 200,000 clones are present, around 84% being singletons, with the ten largest covering roughly 19%. Sample: peripheral blood. The receptors originated from an elderly woman with acute or convalescent COVID-19.

The chain carries TRBV12-3 or TRBV12-4 and TRBJ1-1; D unresolved. V was cut by 9 bases and J by 4 bases, with 9 bases left in between. The CDR3 covers 11 residues. The CDR3 reads CASLGPTEAFF. The DNA of the CDR3 is TGTGCCAGTCTGGGCCCCACTGAAGCTTTCTTT.

The chain couples TRBV5-1 to TRBJ2-7; 8 bases agree with TRBD1. The CDR3 runs 14 residues. Trimming at V came to 1 base and at J to 3 bases, leaving 3 bases not matched to a gene. Germline V CDR1 and CDR2: SGHRS, YFSETQ. CDR3 DNA: TGCGCCAGCAGCTTGAGGGGACAGGTCTACGAGCAGTACTTC. It yields the protein CASSLRGQVYEQYF.

This clone was seen only once. The chain links TRBV19 to TRBJ1-6; TRBD1 matches at 10 bases. V lost 10 bases to trimming and J lost 9 bases; unmatched junction nucleotides: 12. Germline CDR1 is LNHDA and CDR2 is SQIVND (reference sequence). The length of the CDR3 is 15 residues. The CDR3 nucleotides read TGTGCCACCCGGGACAGGGGCGTCGGGGGTTCACCCCTCCACTTT. Amino acid sequence: CATRDRGVGGSPLHF. Full variable domain (remainder filled in from reference TRBV19 and TRBJ1-6): DGGITQSPKYLFRKEGQNVTLSCEQNLNHDAMYWYRQDPGQGLRLIYYSQIVNDFQKGDIAEGYSVSREKKESFPLTVTSAQKNPTAFYLCATRDRGVGGSPLHFGNGTRLTVT.

The CDR3 protein is CASSPRDIASNEQFF. The CDR3 bases are TGTGCCAGTAGTCCACGGGACATAGCTTCCAATGAGCAGTTCTTC. This chain uses TRBV19 with TRBJ2-1; the D gene is possibly TRBD1 (6 bases). V was trimmed by 5 bases and J by 6 bases, leaving 17 bases between them. This CDR3 contains 15 residues. From germline, CDR1 is LNHDA and CDR2 SQIVND (reference sequence).